This T cell receptor (beta chain) was captured by sequencing in a study of blood T cell repertoires in COVID-19. Study in general: Specimens from acute and convalescent COVID-19 originated in the United States, Italy and Spain. In each case, the material was cDNA or gDNA derived from T cells, B-cell-depleted T cells, or PBMCs.

Original data processing: Reference gene primer amplification gave estimated nucleated cell counts. Libraries were prepared by immunoSEQ multiplex PCR; TCRdb keeps only in-frame clonotypes and omits some of them. V and J calls and clone size are as listed in that table; D and trimming were resolved from the DNA. The repertoire consists of 90,000 to 100,000 clones, with around nine tenths occurring once and the leading ten covering 5.2%. Seattle cases were enrolled at active infection and followed longitudinally. The CDR3 is 14 residues long. Looked up from germline, CDR1 is SGHVS and CDR2 is FQNEAQ. V dropped 0 bases and J dropped 2 bases, with 7 bases sitting between them.

This rearrangement joins TRBV7-8 to TRBJ1-1, with D perhaps TRBD1 (5 bases). The source of this sequence is a man in his fifties or sixties with COVID-19, enrolled during active disease. Source material: peripheral blood. The DNA of the CDR3 is TGTGCCAGCAGCTTAGCGCAGGGAAACACTGAAGCTTTCTTT. This sequence encodes CASSLAQGNTEAFF.